Following are 12 T cell receptor beta chains from one sample sequenced in a study of cytomegalovirus exposure and HLA in healthy donors. Researchers ran the PCR with 60 Vbeta and 13 Jbeta primers. Using immunoSEQ multiplex PCR, the repertoire was profiled, and TCRdb retains in-frame clones only, with some absent. The table has more than 150,000 clones, roughly 84% seen once. The sequencing sample was made of PBMCs. These receptors were obtained from a woman between 18 and 29 years old in good health and CMV-seronegative.

This chain uses TRBV2 with TRBJ2-2; TRBD1 matches 8 bases. The CDR3 is 13 amino acids. Germline V gives CDR1 SNHLY, CDR2 FYNNEI. V dropped 1 base and J dropped 9; count of bases not matched to a gene: 1. The CDR3 DNA follows: TGTGCCAGCAGTGAAGGACAGGGGAGGGAGCTGTTTTTT. Translating gives CASSEGQGRELFF.

The rearrangement uses TRBV10-3 and TRBJ2-5; 8 bases are shared with TRBD2. The germline V gene encodes CDR1 ENHRY and CDR2 SYGVKD. CDR3 length: 13 amino acids. J gave up 3 bases and V 8 bases, and 5 bases lay outside the gene matches. Written as DNA, the CDR3 is TGTGCCATCGGCCCGGGGGGGGAAGAGACCCAGTACTTC. Residues: CAIGPGGEETQYF.

This sequence joins TRBV6-1 and TRBJ2-1; tentative D call: TRBD1 (5 bases). The germline V and J ends were trimmed by 5 bases and 6 bases, with 17 bases remaining between them. CDR1 is MNHNS and CDR2 is SASEGT in the germline V gene. The CDR3 contains 15 residues. The CDR3 region has the DNA TGTGCCAGCAGTTGGGTTTCTCCTCAGGGCAATGAGCAGTTCTTC. This encodes CASSWVSPQGNEQFF.

In DNA, the CDR3 is TGTGCCAGCAGTGAAGTCGGTAGGACAGGGAGTGGCTACACCTTC. Its translation is CASSEVGRTGSGYTF. The chain recombines TRBV6-1 with TRBJ1-2, with 8 bases aligning to TRBD1. Trimming took 1 base from V and 7 from J; bases not matched to a gene: 8. Germline assignment: CDR1 MNHNS and CDR2 SASEGT. The CDR3 totals 15 residues.

The V call is TRBV30, the J call TRBJ1-6, with 7 bases that match TRBD1. The CDR3 runs to 13 residues. Per the germline V gene, CDR1 is GTSNPN and CDR2 is SVGIG (reference sequence). After removal of 4 bases from V and 11 bases from J, the junction contained 8 bases not matched to a gene. The CDR3: CAWNRQGTAPLHF. CDR3 DNA sequence: TGTGCCTGGAACCGACAGGGTACCGCACCCCTCCACTTT.

V and J are TRBV11-2 and TRBJ2-2; D possibly corresponds to TRBD1 (6 bases). Germline loops: CDR1 SGHAT, CDR2 FQNNGV. The CDR3 contains 15 residues. The V end was cut by 4 bases, the J end by 5 bases, with 14 bases between. CDR3 region: CASSSYGQSTGELFF. The CDR3 DNA reads as TGTGCCAGCAGCTCCTACGGACAGTCAACCGGGGAGCTGTTTTTT.

This sequence joins TRBV27 and TRBJ1-2; tentative D call: TRBD1 (6 bases). Trimming cost V 2 bases and J 0 bases, with 7 bases left between them. The CDR3 sequence is 14 residues long. Germline V gene data show CDR1 as MNHEY and CDR2 as SMNVEV (reference sequence). CDR3 nucleotide sequence: TGTGCCAGCAGTTTAGACAGGACTAACTATGGCTACACCTTC. This encodes CASSLDRTNYGYTF.

V is TRBV19 and J is TRBJ1-2; no reliable D call. Germline-derived CDR1 and CDR2 are LNHDA and SQIVND (reference sequence). V lost 7 bases and J lost 2, with 11 bases in between. This CDR3 contains 13 residues. The CDR3 sequence is CASKDRGNYGYTF. CDR3 DNA sequence: TGTGCCAGTAAGGACCGAGGGAACTATGGCTACACCTTC.

The chain joins TRBV2 to TRBJ2-5; perhaps TRBD2 as D (5 bases). TRBJ2-7 matches the DNA end more closely, so the J call is doubtful. The length of the CDR3 is 15 residues. Germline assignment: CDR1 SNHLY and CDR2 FYNNEI. The CDR3 region has the DNA TGTGCCAGCAGTGTCGGGAAGGGATCCACCTACGAGCAGTACTTC. Protein sequence: CASSVGKGSTYEQYF.

This clone has just one count. The CDR3 loop reads CASSLYYVRPGQGPQPQHF. The CDR3 coding sequence is TGTGCCAGCAGTTTATATTATGTAAGGCCGGGACAGGGTCCTCAGCCCCAGCATTTT. The chain recombines TRBV28 with TRBJ1-5, with 9 bases that match TRBD1. Per the germline V gene, CDR1 is MDHEN and CDR2 is SYDVKM. J was trimmed by 6 bases and V by 1 base; bases with no gene match: 16. The CDR3 covers 19 residues.

This chain links TRBV29-1 with TRBJ2-1, with TRBD2 identical over 9 bases. The CDR3 contains 17 residues. V was clipped by 5 bases and J by 4 bases; unmatched bases: 15. Germline V gene lookup returns CDR1 SQVTM and CDR2 ANQGSEA. In DNA, the CDR3 is TGCAGCGTTTTCAACCCATTGTTAGCGGGGGTATACAATGAGCAGTTCTTC. Translating it yields CSVFNPLLAGVYNEQFF.

The rearrangement joins TRBV7-2 to TRBJ2-7, with 8 bases fitting TRBD1. The ends lost 4 bases at V and 2 bases at J; junction bases unmatched: 4. The CDR3 covers 14 residues. Germline CDR1 reads SGHTA; CDR2 reads FQGNSA. The CDR3 coding sequence is TGTGCCAGCAGCTCGGGACAGGAAGCCTACGAGCAGTACTTC. The encoded protein is CASSSGQEAYEQYF.